This TCR beta chain was obtained from a study of STAT5B mutations in CD4+ large granular lymphocyte leukemia. About the study: Among healthy donors, a particular HLA allele went with more CDR3 'QG' motifs. Overall study results and limits: 8/27 top patient clones versus 2/35 control clones were TRBV06-family.

In this sample, this clone turned up a few times. The antigen is undetermined. The V end lost 7 bases, the J end lost 0 bases, and 17 bases lay between the germline ends. This CDR3 region has 16 residues. Germline CDR1 is MNHEY and CDR2 is SMNVEV (reference sequence). Control samples were healthy donors' buffy coats. The assay was immunoSEQ multiplex PCR, and TCRdb's table has in-frame clones only and misses some. The repertoire holds some 38,000 clones, with about 81% as singletons. Sequenced: CD4+ T cells from blood buffy coats. This TCR was sampled from a human donor in good health. This chain links TRBV27 with TRBJ2-3; D is undetermined. The CDR3 protein is CASKNIGRYSTDTQYF. In nucleotides, the CDR3 is TGTGCCAGCAAAAACATAGGGCGATATAGCACAGATACGCAGTATTTT.